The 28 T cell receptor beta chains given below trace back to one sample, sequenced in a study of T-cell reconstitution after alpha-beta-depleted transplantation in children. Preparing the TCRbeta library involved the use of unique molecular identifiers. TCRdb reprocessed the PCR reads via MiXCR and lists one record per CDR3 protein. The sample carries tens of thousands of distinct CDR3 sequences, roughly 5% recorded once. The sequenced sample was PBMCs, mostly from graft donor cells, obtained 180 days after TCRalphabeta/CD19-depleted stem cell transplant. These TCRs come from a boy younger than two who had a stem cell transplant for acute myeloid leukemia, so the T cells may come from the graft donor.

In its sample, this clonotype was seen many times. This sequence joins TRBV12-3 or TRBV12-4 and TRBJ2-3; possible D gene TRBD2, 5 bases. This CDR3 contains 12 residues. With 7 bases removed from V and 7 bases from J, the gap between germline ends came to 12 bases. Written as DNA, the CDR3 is TGTGCCAGCACCCCCGGGGAAAATACGCAGTATTTT. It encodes CASTPGENTQYF.

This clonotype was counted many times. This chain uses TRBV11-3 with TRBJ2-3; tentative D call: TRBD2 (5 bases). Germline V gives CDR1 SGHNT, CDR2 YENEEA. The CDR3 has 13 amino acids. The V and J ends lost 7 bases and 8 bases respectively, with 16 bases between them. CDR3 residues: CASTGRAAGTQYF. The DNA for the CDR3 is TGTGCCAGCACCGGACGGGCCGCGGGTACGCAGTATTTT.

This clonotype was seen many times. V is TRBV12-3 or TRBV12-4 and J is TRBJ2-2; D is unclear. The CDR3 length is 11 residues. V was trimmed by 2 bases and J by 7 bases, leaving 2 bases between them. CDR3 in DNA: TGTGCCAGCAGTTTACTCGGGGAGCTGTTTTTT. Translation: CASSLLGELFF.

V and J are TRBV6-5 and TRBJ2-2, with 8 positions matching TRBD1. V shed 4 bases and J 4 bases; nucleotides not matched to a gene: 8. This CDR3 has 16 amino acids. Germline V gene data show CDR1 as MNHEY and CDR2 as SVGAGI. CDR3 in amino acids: CASSSKWDRSTGELFF. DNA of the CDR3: TGTGCCAGCAGTTCGAAATGGGACAGGAGCACCGGGGAGCTGTTTTTT.

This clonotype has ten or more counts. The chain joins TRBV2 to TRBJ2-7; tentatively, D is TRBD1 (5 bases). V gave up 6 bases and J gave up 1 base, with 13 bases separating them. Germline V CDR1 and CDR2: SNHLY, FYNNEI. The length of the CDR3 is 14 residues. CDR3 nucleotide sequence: TGTGCCAGCAGCCTTAGTACAGGATCCTACGAGCAGTACTTC. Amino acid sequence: CASSLSTGSYEQYF. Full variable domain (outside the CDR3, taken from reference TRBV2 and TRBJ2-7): EPEVTQTPSHQVTQMGQEVILRCVPISNHLYFYWYRQILGQKVEFLVSFYNNEISEKSEIFDDQFSVERPDGSNFTLKIRSTKLEDSAMYFCASSLSTGSYEQYFGPGTRLTVT.

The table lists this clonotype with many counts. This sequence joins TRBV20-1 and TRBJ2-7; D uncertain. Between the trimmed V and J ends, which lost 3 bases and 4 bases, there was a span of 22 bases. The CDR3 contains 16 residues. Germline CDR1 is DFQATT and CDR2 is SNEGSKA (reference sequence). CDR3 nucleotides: TGCAGTGCTAGGGTCCTTTACCCCACCCGTGGATACGAGCAGTACGTC. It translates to CSARVLYPTRGYEQYV.

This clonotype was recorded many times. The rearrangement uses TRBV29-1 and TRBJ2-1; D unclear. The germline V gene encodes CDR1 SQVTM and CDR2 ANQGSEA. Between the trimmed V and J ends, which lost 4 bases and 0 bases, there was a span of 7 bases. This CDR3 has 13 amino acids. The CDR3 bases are TGCAGCGTTGGATGGGGCTCCTACAATGAGCAGTTCTTC. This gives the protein CSVGWGSYNEQFF.

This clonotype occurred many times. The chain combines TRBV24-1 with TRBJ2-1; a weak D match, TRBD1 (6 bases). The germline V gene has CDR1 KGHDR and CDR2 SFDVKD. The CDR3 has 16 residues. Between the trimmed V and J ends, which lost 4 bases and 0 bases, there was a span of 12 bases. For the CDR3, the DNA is TGTGCCACCAGTGACCCACAGGGAAGCTCCTACAATGAGCAGTTCTTC. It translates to CATSDPQGSSYNEQFF.

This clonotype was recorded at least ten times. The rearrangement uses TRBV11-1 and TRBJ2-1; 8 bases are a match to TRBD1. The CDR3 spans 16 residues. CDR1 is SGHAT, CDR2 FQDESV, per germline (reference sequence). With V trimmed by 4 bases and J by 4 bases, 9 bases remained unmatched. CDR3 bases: TGTGCCAGCAGCTCCGGCGGGACAGGAACATACAATGAGCAGTTCTTC. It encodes CASSSGGTGTYNEQFF.

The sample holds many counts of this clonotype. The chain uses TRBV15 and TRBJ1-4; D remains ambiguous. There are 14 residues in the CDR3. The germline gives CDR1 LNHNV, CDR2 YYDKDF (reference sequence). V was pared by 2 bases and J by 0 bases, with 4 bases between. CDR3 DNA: TGTGCCACCAGCAGAAGGGCAACTAATGAAAAACTGTTTTTT. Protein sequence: CATSRRATNEKLFF.

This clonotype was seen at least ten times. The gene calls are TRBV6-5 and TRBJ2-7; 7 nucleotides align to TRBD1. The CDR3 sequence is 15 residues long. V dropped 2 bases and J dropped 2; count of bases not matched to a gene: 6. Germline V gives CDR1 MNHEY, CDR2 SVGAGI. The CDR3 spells CASSYTGTDTYEQYF. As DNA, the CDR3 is TGTGCCAGCAGTTACACCGGGACAGACACCTACGAGCAGTACTTC.

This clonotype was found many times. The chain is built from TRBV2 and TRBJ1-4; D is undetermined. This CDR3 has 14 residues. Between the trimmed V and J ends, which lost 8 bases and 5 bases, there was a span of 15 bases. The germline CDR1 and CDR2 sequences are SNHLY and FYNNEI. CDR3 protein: CASATGLRNEKLFF. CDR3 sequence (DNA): TGTGCCAGCGCTACCGGACTTCGGAATGAAAAACTGTTTTTT. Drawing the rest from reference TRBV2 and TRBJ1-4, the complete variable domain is EPEVTQTPSHQVTQMGQEVILRCVPISNHLYFYWYRQILGQKVEFLVSFYNNEISEKSEIFDDQFSVERPDGSNFTLKIRSTKLEDSAMYFCASATGLRNEKLFFGSGTQLSVL.

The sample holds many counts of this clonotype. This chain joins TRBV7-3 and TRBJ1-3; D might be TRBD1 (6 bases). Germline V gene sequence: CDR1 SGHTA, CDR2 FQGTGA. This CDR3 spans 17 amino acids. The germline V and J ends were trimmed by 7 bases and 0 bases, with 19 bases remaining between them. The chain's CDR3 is CASTLGTRGTSGNTIYF. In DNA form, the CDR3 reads TGTGCCAGCACCTTGGGGACACGGGGGACCTCTGGAAACACCATATATTTT.

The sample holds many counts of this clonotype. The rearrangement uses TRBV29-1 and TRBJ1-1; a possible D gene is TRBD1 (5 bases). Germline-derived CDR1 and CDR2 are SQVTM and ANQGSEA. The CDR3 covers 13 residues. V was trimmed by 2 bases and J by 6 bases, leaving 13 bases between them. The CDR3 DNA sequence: TGCAGCGTTGAACGGGGATTAGGGGCTGAAGCTTTCTTT. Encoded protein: CSVERGLGAEAFF.

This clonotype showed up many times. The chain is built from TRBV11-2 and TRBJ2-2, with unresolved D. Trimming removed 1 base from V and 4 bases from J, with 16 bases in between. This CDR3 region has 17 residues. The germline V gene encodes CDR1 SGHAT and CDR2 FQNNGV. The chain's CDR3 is CASSLGRGTVPTGELFF. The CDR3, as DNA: TGTGCCAGCAGCTTAGGTCGAGGAACAGTTCCCACCGGGGAGCTGTTTTTT. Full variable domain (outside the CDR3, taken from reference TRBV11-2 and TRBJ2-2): EAGVAQSPRYKIIEKRQSVAFWCNPISGHATLYWYQQILGQGPKLLIQFQNNGVVDDSQLPKDRFSAERLKGVDSTLKIQPAKLEDSAVYLCASSLGRGTVPTGELFFGEGSRLTVL.

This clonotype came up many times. As DNA, the CDR3 is TGCGCCAGCAGCTTGGAGACTAGCGGGGTTTGGGAGACCCAGTACTTC. It is translated as CASSLETSGVWETQYF. The J gene is TRBJ2-5, the V gene TRBV5-1; 11 nucleotides agree with TRBD2. Unmatched junction bases numbered 6, after V lost 0 bases and J lost 5 bases. This CDR3 has 16 residues. Germline lookup yields CDR1 SGHRS and CDR2 YFSETQ.

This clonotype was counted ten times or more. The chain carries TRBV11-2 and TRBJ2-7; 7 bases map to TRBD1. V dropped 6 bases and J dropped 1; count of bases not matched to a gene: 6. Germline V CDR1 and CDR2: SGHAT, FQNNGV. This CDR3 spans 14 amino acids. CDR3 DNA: TGTGCCAGCAGACCAGACAGGGCGTCCTACGAGCAGTACTTC. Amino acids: CASRPDRASYEQYF.

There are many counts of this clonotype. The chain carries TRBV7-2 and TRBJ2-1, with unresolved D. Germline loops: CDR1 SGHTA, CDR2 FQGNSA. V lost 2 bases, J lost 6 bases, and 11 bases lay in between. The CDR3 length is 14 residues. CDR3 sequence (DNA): TGTGCCAGCAGCTTACCCTTGGACCCCAATGAGCAGTTCTTC. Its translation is CASSLPLDPNEQFF.

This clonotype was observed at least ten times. CDR3 protein: CSAAGTSGQETQYF. For the CDR3, the DNA is TGCAGTGCAGCAGGGACTAGCGGCCAAGAGACCCAGTACTTC. The chain links TRBV20-1 to TRBJ2-5; TRBD2 agrees at 11 bases. This CDR3 is built from 14 residues. V lost 6 bases, J lost 1 base, and 4 bases stayed unmatched. Germline lookup yields CDR1 DFQATT and CDR2 SNEGSKA (reference sequence).

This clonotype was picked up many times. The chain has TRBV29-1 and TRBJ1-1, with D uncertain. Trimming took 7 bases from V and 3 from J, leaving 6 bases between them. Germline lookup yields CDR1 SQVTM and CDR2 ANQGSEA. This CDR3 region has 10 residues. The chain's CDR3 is CSGVDTEAFF. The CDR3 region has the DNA TGCAGCGGGGTAGACACTGAAGCTTTCTTT. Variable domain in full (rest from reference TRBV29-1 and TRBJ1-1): SAVISQKPSRDICQRGTSLTIQCQVDSQVTMMFWYRQQPGQSLTLIATANQGSEATYESGFVIDKFPISRPNLTFSTLTVSNMSPEDSSIYLCSGVDTEAFFGQGTRLTVV.

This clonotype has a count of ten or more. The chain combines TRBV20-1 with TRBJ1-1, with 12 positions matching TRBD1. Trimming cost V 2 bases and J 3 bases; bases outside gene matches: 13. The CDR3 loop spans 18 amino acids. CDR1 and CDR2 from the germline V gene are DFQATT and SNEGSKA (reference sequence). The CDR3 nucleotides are TGCAGTGCTAGAAACCCAGGGACAGGGGGCGATGGGTACACTGAAGCTTTCTTT. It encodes CSARNPGTGGDGYTEAFF.

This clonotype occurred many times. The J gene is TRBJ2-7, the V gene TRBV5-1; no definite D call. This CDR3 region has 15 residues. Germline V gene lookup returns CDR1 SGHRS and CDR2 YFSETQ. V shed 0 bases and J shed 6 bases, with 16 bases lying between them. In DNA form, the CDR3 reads TGCGCCAGCAGCTTGGCGGGCATCCCCCTGGGCGAGCAGTACGTC. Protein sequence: CASSLAGIPLGEQYV.

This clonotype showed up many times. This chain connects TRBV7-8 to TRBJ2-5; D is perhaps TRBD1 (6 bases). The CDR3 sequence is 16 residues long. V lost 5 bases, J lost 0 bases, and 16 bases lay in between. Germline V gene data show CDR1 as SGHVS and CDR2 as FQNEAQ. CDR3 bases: TGTGCCAGCAGCCTTATCAGACAGGCCCACCAAGAGACCCAGTACTTC. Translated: CASSLIRQAHQETQYF.

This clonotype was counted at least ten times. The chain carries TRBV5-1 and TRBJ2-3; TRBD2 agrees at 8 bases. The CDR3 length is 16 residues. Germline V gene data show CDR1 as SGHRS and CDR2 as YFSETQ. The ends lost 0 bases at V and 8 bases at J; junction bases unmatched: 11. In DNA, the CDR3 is TGCGCCAGCAGCTTGGTGGTAGCGGGGACCCTTGGTACGCAGTATTTT. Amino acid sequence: CASSLVVAGTLGTQYF.

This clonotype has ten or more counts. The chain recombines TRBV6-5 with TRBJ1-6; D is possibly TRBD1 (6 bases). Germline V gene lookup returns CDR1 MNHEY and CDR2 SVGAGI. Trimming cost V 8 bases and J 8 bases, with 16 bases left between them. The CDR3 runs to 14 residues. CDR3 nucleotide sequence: TGTGCCAGCGCCGTGCAGGGGCCGCATTCACCCCTCCACTTT. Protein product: CASAVQGPHSPLHF.

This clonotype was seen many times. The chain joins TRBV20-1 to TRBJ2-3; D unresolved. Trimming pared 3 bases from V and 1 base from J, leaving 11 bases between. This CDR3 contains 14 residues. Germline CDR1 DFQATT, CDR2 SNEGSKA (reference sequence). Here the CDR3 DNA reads TGCAGTGCTAGGTTACGCCAGGGCACAGATACGCAGTATTTT. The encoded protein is CSARLRQGTDTQYF.

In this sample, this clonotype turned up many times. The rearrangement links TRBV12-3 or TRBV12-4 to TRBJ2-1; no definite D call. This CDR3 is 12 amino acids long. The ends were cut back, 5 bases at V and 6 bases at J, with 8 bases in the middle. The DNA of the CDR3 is TGTGCCAGCAGTGTCATTGTCAATGAGCAGTTCTTC. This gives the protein CASSVIVNEQFF.

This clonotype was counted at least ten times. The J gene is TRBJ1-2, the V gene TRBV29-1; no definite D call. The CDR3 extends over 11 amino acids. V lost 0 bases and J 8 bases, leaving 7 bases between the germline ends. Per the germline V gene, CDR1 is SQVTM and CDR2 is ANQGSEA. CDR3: CSVEDVRGYTF. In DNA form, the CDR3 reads TGCAGCGTTGAAGATGTTCGGGGCTACACCTTC.